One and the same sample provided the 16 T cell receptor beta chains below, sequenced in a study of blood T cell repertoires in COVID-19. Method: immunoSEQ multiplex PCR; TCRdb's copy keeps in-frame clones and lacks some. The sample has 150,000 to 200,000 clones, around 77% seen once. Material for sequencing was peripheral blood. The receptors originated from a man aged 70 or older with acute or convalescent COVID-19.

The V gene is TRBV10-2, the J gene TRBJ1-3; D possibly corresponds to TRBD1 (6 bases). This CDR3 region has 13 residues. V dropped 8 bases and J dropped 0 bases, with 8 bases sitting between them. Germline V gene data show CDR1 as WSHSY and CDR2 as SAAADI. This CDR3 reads CASGQSSGNTIYF. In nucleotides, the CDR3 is TGCGCCAGCGGACAGAGCTCTGGAAACACCATATATTTT.

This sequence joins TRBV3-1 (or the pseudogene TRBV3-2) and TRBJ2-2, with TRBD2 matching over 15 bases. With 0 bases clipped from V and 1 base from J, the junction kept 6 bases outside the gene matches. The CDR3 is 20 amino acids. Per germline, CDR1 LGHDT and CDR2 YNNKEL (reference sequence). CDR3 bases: TGTGCCAGCAGCCAAGAGGGACTAGCGGGGGGCAAGGGGAACACCGGGGAGCTGTTTTTT. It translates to CASSQEGLAGGKGNTGELFF.

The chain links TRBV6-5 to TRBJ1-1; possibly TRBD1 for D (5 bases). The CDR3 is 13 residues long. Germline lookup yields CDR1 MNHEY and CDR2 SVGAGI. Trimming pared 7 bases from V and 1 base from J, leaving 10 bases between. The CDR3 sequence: CASILTGNTEAFF. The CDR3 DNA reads TGTGCCAGCATCTTAACAGGGAACACTGAAGCTTTCTTT.

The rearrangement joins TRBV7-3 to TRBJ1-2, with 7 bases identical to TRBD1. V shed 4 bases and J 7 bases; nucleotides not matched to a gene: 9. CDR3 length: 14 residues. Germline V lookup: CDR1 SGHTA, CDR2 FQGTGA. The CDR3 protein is CASSSDRAPGGYTF. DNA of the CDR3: TGTGCCAGCAGCTCCGACAGGGCCCCCGGTGGCTACACCTTC.

CDR3: CASSPGGDWETQYF. Here the CDR3 DNA reads TGTGCCAGCAGTCCAGGTGGGGACTGGGAGACCCAGTACTTC. J is TRBJ2-5 and V is TRBV7-8, with a possible D match to TRBD2 (6 bases). CDR1 and CDR2 from the germline V gene are SGHVS and FQNEAQ. Trimming took off 6 bases at V and 5 bases at J, with 16 bases between the two ends. The CDR3 is 14 amino acids.

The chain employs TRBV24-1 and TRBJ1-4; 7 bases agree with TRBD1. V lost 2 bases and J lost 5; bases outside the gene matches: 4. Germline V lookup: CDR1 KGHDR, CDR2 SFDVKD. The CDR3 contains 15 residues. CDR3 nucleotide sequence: TGTGCCACCAGTGATTCGGGACAGAAGAATGAAAAACTGTTTTTT. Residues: CATSDSGQKNEKLFF.

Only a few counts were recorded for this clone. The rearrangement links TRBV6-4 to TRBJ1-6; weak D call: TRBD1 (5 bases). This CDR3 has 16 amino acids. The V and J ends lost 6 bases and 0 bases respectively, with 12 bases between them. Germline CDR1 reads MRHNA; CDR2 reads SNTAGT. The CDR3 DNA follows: TGTGCCAGCAGGGCGGACACTGACTCCTATAATTCACCCCTCCACTTT. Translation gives CASRADTDSYNSPLHF.

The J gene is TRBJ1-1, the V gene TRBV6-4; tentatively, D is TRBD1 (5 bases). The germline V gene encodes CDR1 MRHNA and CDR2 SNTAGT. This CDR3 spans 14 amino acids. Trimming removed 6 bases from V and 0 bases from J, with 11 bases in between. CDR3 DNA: TGTGCCAGCAGCCCCCAGGGAATGAACACTGAAGCTTTCTTT. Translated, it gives CASSPQGMNTEAFF.

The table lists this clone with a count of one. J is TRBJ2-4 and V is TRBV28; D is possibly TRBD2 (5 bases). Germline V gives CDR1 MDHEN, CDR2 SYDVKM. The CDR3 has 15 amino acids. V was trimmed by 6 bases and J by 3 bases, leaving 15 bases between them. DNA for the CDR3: TGTGCCAGCAGCCCAGTGGGAGTGGGCAAAAACATTCAGTACTTC. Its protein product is CASSPVGVGKNIQYF.

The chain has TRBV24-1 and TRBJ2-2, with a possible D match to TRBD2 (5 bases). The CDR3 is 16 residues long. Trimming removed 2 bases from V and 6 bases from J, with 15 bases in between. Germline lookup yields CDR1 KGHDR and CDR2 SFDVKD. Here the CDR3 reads CATSDWNRGSAGELFF. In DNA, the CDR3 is TGTGCCACCAGTGATTGGAACAGAGGGAGTGCCGGGGAGCTGTTTTTT.

The CDR3 sequence: CASSVDRGLQEGYTF. The CDR3 nucleotides read TGCGCCAGCAGCGTGGACAGGGGATTGCAGGAGGGCTACACCTTC. This rearrangement joins TRBV5-1 to TRBJ1-2, with TRBD1 matching over 9 bases. The CDR3 sequence is 15 residues long. Germline assignment: CDR1 SGHRS and CDR2 YFSETQ. The V segment lost 4 bases and the J segment 8 bases; nucleotides outside the gene matches: 12.

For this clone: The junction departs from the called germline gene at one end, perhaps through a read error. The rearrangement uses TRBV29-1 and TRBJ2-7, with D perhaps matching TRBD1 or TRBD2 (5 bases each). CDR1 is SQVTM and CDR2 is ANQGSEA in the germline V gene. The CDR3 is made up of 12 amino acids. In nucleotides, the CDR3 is TGCAGCGCTGAAGGGGAGACCTACGAGCAGTACTTC. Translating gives CSAEGETYEQYF.

The CDR3 nucleotides read TGTGCCAGCAGTGAAATGGCACTAGCGGGTATCGGGTACTTC. This gives the protein CASSEMALAGIGYF. The chain uses TRBV6-1 and TRBJ2-7; 9 bases align to TRBD2. Germline CDR1 is MNHNS and CDR2 is SASEGT. After removal of 2 bases from V and 12 bases from J, the junction contained 11 bases not matched to a gene. This CDR3 spans 14 amino acids.

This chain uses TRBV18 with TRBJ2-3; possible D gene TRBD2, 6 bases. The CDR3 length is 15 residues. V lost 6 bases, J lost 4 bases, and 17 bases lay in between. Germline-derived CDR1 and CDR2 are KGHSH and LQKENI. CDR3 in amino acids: CASSVTSIIADTQYF. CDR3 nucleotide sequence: TGTGCCAGCTCGGTGACTAGTATAATCGCAGATACGCAGTATTTT.

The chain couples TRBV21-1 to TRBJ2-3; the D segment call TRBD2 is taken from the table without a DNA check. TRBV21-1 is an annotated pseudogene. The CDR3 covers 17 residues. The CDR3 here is CASPQERGVLSTDTQYF. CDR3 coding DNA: TGTGCCAGCCCACAGGAGCGGGGGGTCCTTAGCACAGATACGCAGTATTTT.

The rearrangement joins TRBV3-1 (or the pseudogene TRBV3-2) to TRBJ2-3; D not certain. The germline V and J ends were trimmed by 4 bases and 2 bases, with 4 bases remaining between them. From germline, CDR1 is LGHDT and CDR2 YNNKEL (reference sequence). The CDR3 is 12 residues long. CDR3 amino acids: CASSLNTDTQYF. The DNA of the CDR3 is TGTGCCAGCAGCCTAAACACAGATACGCAGTATTTT.